The present TCR beta chain was sequenced within a study of identifying expanded T cells in peripheral blood. Study findings and constraints: Clone count variance between approximately two-week samples rose with total template count. Differentially abundant clones: about 1.2 between replicates, about 15 at approximately two weeks, more than 18 at four.

The repertoire was sequenced with immunoSEQ multiplex PCR; TCRdb's copy has only in-frame clones and lacks some. Of 90,000 to 95,000 clones in the sample, roughly 88% are singletons; the top ten hold approximately 5.3%. Trimming took 0 bases from V and 6 from J, leaving 9 bases between them. The CDR3 length is 13 residues. Germline CDR1 is SQVTM and CDR2 is ANQGSEA. With respect to this clone: Its antigen is undetermined.

Healthy donors had no documented immune events, such as infections, while sampled. The sequence derives from a person aged 18 to 75 in good health. The source material was blood. V gene TRBV29-1 combines with J gene TRBJ2-4; D gene ambiguous. CDR3 residues: CSVEERKRNIQYF. DNA for the CDR3: TGCAGCGTTGAAGAAAGAAAACGAAACATTCAGTACTTC.